This T cell receptor beta chain was identified during a study of blood T cells in healthy people across ages. Germline-derived CDR1 and CDR2 are DFQATT and SNEGSKA (reference sequence). The CDR3 runs to 13 residues. Trimming took off 0 bases at V and 4 bases at J, with 7 bases between the two ends. With each sample, at least 5 micrograms of total RNA were extracted. On this clonotype itself: Its specificity is unknown.

Through a sample-barcoded 5' primer and a J-beta primer mix, a second PCR was run for roughly 7 to 12 cycles. TCRdb re-called the 5' RACE reads with MiXCR, one entry per CDR3 protein. The sample includes more than 700,000 distinct CDR3 sequences, about half of them seen just once. Study-wide findings and caveats: Donor CMV status, an unknown factor, possibly confounded changes in expanded clonotypes. Unsorted PBMC input precluded a conclusive naive versus antigen-experienced comparison. Higher naive T cell percentage went strongly together with higher TCR beta diversity.

The V call is TRBV20-1, the J call TRBJ2-1; D gene uncertain. The sequencing input was blood. The receptor was isolated from an elderly man in good health. CDR3 DNA: TGCAGTGCTAGAGATGACTCGTACAATGAGCAGTTCTTC. Translating gives CSARDDSYNEQFF.